The clone carrying this TCR beta chain was detected a few times. The target antigen is unknown. Molecular barcoding with unique molecular identifiers was used for the TCRbeta library. TCRdb re-called the PCR reads through MiXCR, storing one row per CDR3 protein. The data hold 350,000 to 500,000 distinct CDR3 sequences, with over 40% observed a single time. The data derive from a study of T-cell reconstitution after alpha-beta-depleted transplantation in children. Study-level findings and limits: Once a year had passed after transplant, T-cell counts and diversity came mostly from newly produced T cells. From surviving recipient T cells and thymic progenitors came the high day-60 TCRbeta diversity observed in some patients.

J lost 0 bases, V lost 5 bases, and 6 bases had no gene match. Germline CDR1 reads SEHNR; CDR2 reads FQNEAQ (reference sequence). The CDR3 consists of 17 residues. The rearrangement joins TRBV7-9 to TRBJ2-3; 12 bases align to TRBD2. Sequenced here: PBMCs, sampled before TCRalphabeta/CD19-depleted stem cell transplant. The receptor was isolated from a girl aged 2 to 10 with aplastic anemia, due to receive a stem cell transplant. CDR3 sequence: CASSDRLAGESTDTQYF. DNA of the CDR3: TGTGCCAGCAGCGACCGACTAGCGGGGGAGAGCACAGATACGCAGTATTTT.